This record covers a single T cell receptor (beta chain). Its specificity is not known. The CDR3 runs 17 residues. Trimming cost V 0 bases and J 1 base, with 11 bases left between them. Germline CDR1 reads SGHDT; CDR2 reads YYEEEE. The assay, immunoSEQ v3.0, was run at survey level. Sequencing used immunoSEQ multiplex PCR; TCRdb keeps in-frame clones, though not all of them. The sample carries about 20,000 clones, around four fifths recorded once. The record originates from a study of long-term antiretroviral therapy in people with HIV. Broader study findings: The clones with expansion before ART were dominant in the repertoire at all time points.

This chain uses TRBV5-6 with TRBJ1-6, with D maybe TRBD1 (5 bases). Sequencing used unsorted PBMCs, obtained approximately 4 years after starting antiretroviral therapy. The receptor's source is a man aged 18 to 30 with HIV. The CDR3 nucleotides read TGTGCCAGCAGCTTGGCGGGACCGGTGTCCTATAATTCACCCCTCCACTTT. Protein product: CASSLAGPVSYNSPLHF.